The source of this TCR beta chain is a study of CD8 T cells in Susac syndrome (dated by TCRdb to the late 2010s). Regarding the complete study: Among the sequenced Susac syndrome patients, more than five had clinically active disease and eight or nine were in clinical remission. At the time of blood withdrawal, Susac syndrome patients were either therapy-naive, taking corticosteroids (with some also receiving IVIg), or on IVIg alone. Whether CD8+ T cell activation and differentiation in Susac syndrome was antigen driven was tested using repertoire sequencing. What the authors observed across the whole study: The TCR sequencing and HLA analysis was acknowledged to have included a relatively small number of individuals. No clonal expansion was detected in the CD4+ T cell repertoire of Susac syndrome patients.

V lost 6 bases and J lost 0 bases; the stretch between them is 4 bases long. The CDR3 starts with the cysteine, ends with the phenylalanine, and has 12 residues. CDR3 DNA only is kept here, 36 bases in frame from base 1. RNA was extracted using the RNeasy kit, and about 0.45 to 1 microgram was reverse transcribed with random hexamers. The immunoSEQ multiplex PCR assay, which covers 54 Vbeta and 13 Jbeta segments, was used to amplify TCR beta CDR3 regions. Bias from PCR amplification was corrected by using a synthetic template baseline for primer optimization and for computational correction. The published analysis was carried out like this. Only productive sequences were kept, with reads annotated to V, D and J genes according to IMGT and analyzed in immunoSEQ Analyzer. Clonality was calculated as one minus the Shannon entropy normalized by log2 of the number of productive unique sequences. For each patient and control, public and private clones were evaluated among the 100 most prevalent clones. Susac-specific clones were defined as absent from healthy and MS cohorts, over a thousand published viral clones and other ImmuneACCESS disease sequences. TCRdb reprocessing: public reads trimmed at Q25 with fastp, clones called with MiXCR, in-frame beta chains kept. Each entry merges the rows of one CDR3 protein and shows their most common DNA and genes. What appears here as the V and J calls and clone size reflects TCRdb's work, not the paper's. The sample has 150,000 to 200,000 distinct CDR3 sequences on record, over 75% of them singletons. Roughly 0.087% of the sample is taken by the ten largest.

This clonotype was detected only a few times. Its specific antigen is unknown. No much larger clone exists at a distance of one base, and base qualities are not known. High-throughput TCR beta sequencing profiled peripheral blood CD8+ and CD4+ T cells from healthy donors, Susac syndrome patients and multiple sclerosis patients. Recently defined diagnostic criteria for definite or probable disease were met by the Susac syndrome patients. Bulk CD8+ and CD4+ T cells were purified magnetically by negative isolation, whereas CD8+ TEMRA cells were enriched by FACS. Blood was collected in EDTA tubes and processed within 24 hours, with PBMCs isolated through density gradient centrifugation. PBMCs intended for TCR sequencing were cryopreserved in liquid nitrogen and were subsequently thawed in a 37 degrees C water bath. The sorted or isolated CD4+, CD8+ and CD8+ TEMRA cells reached a purity of at least 90%.

This chain joins TRBV12-3 or TRBV12-4 to TRBJ2-3, with the D gene call left open. The sample comprised CD4+ T cells from PBMCs. The receptor was derived from a human donor with Susac syndrome. The sequenced DNA: TGTGCCAGCAGACCTAGCACAGATACGCAGTATTTT. This codes for CASRPSTDTQYF.